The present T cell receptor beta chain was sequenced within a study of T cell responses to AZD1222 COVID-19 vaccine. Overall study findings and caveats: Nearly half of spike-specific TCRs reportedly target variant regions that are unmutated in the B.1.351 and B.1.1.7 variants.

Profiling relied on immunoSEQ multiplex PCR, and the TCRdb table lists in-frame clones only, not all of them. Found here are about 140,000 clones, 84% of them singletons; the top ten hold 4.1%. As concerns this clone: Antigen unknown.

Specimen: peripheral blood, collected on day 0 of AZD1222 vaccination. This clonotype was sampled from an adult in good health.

CDR3 protein: CASSQSTGGEAFF. CDR3 DNA: TGTGCCAGCAGTCAGTCGACAGGAGGTGAAGCTTTCTTT. V is TRBV12-3 or TRBV12-4 and J is TRBJ1-1; D might be TRBD1 (6 bases). The ends were cut back, 5 bases at V and 7 bases at J, with 14 bases in the middle. The CDR3 runs to 13 residues.